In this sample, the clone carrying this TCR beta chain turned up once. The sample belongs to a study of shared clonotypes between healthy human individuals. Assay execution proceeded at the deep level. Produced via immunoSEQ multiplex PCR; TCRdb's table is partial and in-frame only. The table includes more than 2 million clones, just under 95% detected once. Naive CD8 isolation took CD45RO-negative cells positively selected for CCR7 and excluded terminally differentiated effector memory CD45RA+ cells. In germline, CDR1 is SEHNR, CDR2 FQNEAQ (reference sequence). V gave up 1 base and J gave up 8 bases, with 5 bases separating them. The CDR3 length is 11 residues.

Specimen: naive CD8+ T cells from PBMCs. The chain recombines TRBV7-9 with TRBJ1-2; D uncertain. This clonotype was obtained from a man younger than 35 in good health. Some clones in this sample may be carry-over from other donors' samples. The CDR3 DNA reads TGTGCCAGCAGCTTAGAACCCGGCTACACCTTC. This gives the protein CASSLEPGYTF. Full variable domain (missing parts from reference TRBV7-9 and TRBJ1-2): DTGVSQNPRHKITKRGQNVTFRCDPISEHNRLYWYRQTLGQGPEFLTYFQNEAQLEKSRLLSDRFSAERPKGSFSTLEIQRTEQGDSAMYLCASSLEPGYTFGSGTRLTVV.